What follows is one T cell receptor (beta chain) and its context. The sample originates from a study of blood T cell repertoires in COVID-19. Study-wide background: Donors in the United States, Italy and Spain gave samples during acute or convalescent COVID-19.

Original processing notes: For nucleated cells, counts were estimated from reference gene primer amplification. The protocol was immunoSEQ multiplex PCR, while the TCRdb copy is restricted to in-frame clones and leaves out a portion. That table supplies the V and J calls and clone size; D and trimming were determined from the DNA. This table holds over 200,000 clones, roughly 92% found once. The CDR3 spans 15 residues. The germline CDR1 and CDR2 sequences are MNHEY and SVGEGT. Trimming took off 0 bases at V and 2 bases at J, with 11 bases between the two ends. The sequenced sample consisted of peripheral blood. V is TRBV6-2 or TRBV6-3 and J is TRBJ2-7; D is unclear. The sequence was obtained from a man in his 60s with COVID-19, enrolled during active disease. The CDR3: CASSYSAQTTYEQYF. CDR3 bases: TGTGCCAGCAGTTACTCTGCACAGACAACCTACGAGCAGTACTTC.